The text below deals with one TCR beta chain. The data are from a study of CD8 T cells in Susac syndrome. cDNA came from about 0.5 to 1 ug RNA primed by random hexamers. From the immunoSEQ multiplex PCR reads, TCRdb called clonotypes with MiXCR, one entry per CDR3 protein. The data show roughly 200,000 distinct CDR3 sequences, approximately 94% seen once. Germline V gene lookup returns CDR1 SGHNT and CDR2 YENEEA. This CDR3 comprises 13 residues. Trimming took 5 bases from V and 6 from J, leaving 13 bases between them. The sequenced material came from CD4+ T cells from PBMCs. This rearrangement joins TRBV11-3 to TRBJ1-1; D not certain. This TCR came from a human donor with multiple sclerosis. The CDR3 loop reads CASSVRLLAEAFF. DNA of the CDR3: TGTGCCAGCAGCGTACGTTTACTCGCTGAAGCTTTCTTT.